This T cell receptor (beta chain) was captured in a study of OX40 agonist ivuxolimab in advanced cancers. Comments on this clone: Its specificity is not known.

Whole-study results and caveats: The average count of expanded clones was higher among CD8+ T cells than among CD4+.

In germline, CDR1 is MDHEN, CDR2 SYDVKM. The CDR3 spans 15 residues. The junction had 9 bases not matched to a gene; V was cut back by 3 bases and J by 8 bases. The table came from immunoSEQ multiplex PCR; TCRdb's copy has only in-frame clones and leaves some out. The sample has approximately 73,000 clones, 87% seen once. The V gene is TRBV28, the J gene TRBJ1-4, with 7 positions matching TRBD1. The clonotype was recovered from an adult with an advanced solid tumor such as melanoma, head and neck, liver or kidney cancer. Sequencing used CD4+ or CD8+ T cells sorted from blood, obtained in a trial of the OX40 agonist ivuxolimab. In nucleotides, the CDR3 is TGTGCCAGCAGTTTGAATAGACAGGGAGGCGAAAAACTGTTTTTT. Translating gives CASSLNRQGGEKLFF. Full variable domain (missing parts from reference TRBV28 and TRBJ1-4): DVKVTQSSRYLVKRTGEKVFLECVQDMDHENMFWYRQDPGLGLRLIYFSYDVKMKEKGDIPEGYSVSREKKERFSLILESASTNQTSMYLCASSLNRQGGEKLFFGSGTQLSVL.